Sequencing of this TCR beta chain was carried out in a study of T cell responses to AZD1222 COVID-19 vaccine. In regard to this clone: Its antigen is unknown.

Study findings and constraints: At baseline, just five to seven AZD1222 recipients tested seropositive. CD4 TCRs covered the whole spike, strongest at regions 160-218 and 743-854. The donor cohort was predominantly white British with a female majority, and clonal diversity may have been underestimated. Sampled repertoires all dated from after the peak T cell response.

Method: immunoSEQ multiplex PCR; TCRdb's copy keeps in-frame clones and lacks some. The sample totals 150,000 or so clones. CDR1 and CDR2 (germline): LGHNA, YSLEER. V was pared by 0 bases and J by 4 bases, with 13 bases between. The CDR3 extends over 15 amino acids. Sequenced input: peripheral blood. The chain joins TRBV4-3 to TRBJ2-7, with TRBD2 as a possible D gene (6 bases). The clonotype comes from an adult in good health. The CDR3 DNA reads as TGCGCCAGCAGCCAAGACGCGGGGCAGGGTTACGAGCAGTACTTC. Amino acids: CASSQDAGQGYEQYF.